A single sample is the source of the 32 T cell receptor beta chains below, sequenced in a study of CD8+ T cells in alopecia areata. Treatment in this sample: oral pan-JAK inhibitor, 5-10 mg twice daily. RNA was isolated and reverse transcribed to cDNA, the sequencing template. The data were produced by immunoSEQ multiplex PCR, yet TCRdb's version contains in-frame clones alone and is incomplete. The data hold over 150,000 clones, with 60% observed a single time. The sequencing used CD4+ T cells sorted from blood, collected at week 24, from a patient treated with tofacitinib. These receptors were taken from a human donor with alopecia areata.

There are a few counts of this clone. CDR3 amino acids: CASSEREGVDWNSPLHF. In DNA form, the CDR3 reads TGTGCCAGCAGCGAGAGGGAGGGGGTCGATTGGAATTCACCCCTCCACTTT. This chain connects TRBV9 to TRBJ1-6; TRBD1 might be the D (6 bases). V gave up 3 bases and J gave up 7 bases, with 20 bases separating them. CDR1 is SGDLS and CDR2 is YYNGEE in the germline V gene. The CDR3 totals 17 residues.

CDR3 sequence reads: CASSPQGTDTQYF. CDR3 DNA: TGTGCCAGCAGTCCCCAGGGCACAGATACGCAGTATTTT. This chain uses TRBV27 with TRBJ2-3; D call uncertain. V was clipped by 5 bases and J by 1 base, with 7 bases between them. Germline CDR1 reads MNHEY; CDR2 reads SMNVEV (reference sequence). This CDR3 is built from 13 residues.

This clone showed up many times. This rearrangement joins TRBV2 to TRBJ1-5; 8 nucleotides agree with TRBD1. Germline assignment: CDR1 SNHLY and CDR2 FYNNEI. V was clipped by 6 bases and J by 4 bases; unmatched bases: 5. The CDR3 length is 14 residues. The CDR3 reads CASRPGGTNQPQHF. For the CDR3, the DNA is TGTGCCAGCAGGCCAGGGGGCACGAATCAGCCCCAGCATTTT.

The gene calls are TRBV11-1 and TRBJ2-1; D is perhaps TRBD2 (6 bases). Germline lookup yields CDR1 SGHAT and CDR2 FQDESV (reference sequence). This CDR3 is built from 13 residues. The V gene lost 0 bases and the J gene lost 8 bases, with 8 bases spanning the gap. CDR3 residues: CASSLALADEQFF. The CDR3 DNA reads TGTGCCAGCAGCTTAGCACTAGCAGATGAGCAGTTCTTC.

The chain uses TRBV7-8 and TRBJ1-2; 8 positions agree with TRBD1. CDR1 is SGHVS, CDR2 FQNEAQ, per germline. With V trimmed by 1 base and J by 7 bases, 5 bases remained unmatched. The CDR3 is made up of 14 amino acids. The CDR3 region is CASSLGTGTSGYTF. The CDR3 nucleotides are TGTGCCAGCAGCTTAGGGACAGGGACCTCTGGCTACACCTTC.

This clone has only one observation. The chain couples TRBV15 to TRBJ2-5; tentative D call: TRBD2 (6 bases). This CDR3 is 16 amino acids long. Germline CDR1 is LNHNV and CDR2 is YYDKDF (reference sequence). Trimming cost V 1 base and J 1 base, with 13 bases left between them. As DNA, the CDR3 is TGTGCCACCAGCAGAGGCGGGGCCCGGGCCCAAGAGACCCAGTACTTC. Translating gives CATSRGGARAQETQYF.

This clone was found once. The chain carries TRBV7-2 and TRBJ2-7; TRBD2 agrees at 10 bases. There are 14 residues in the CDR3. CDR1 is SGHTA and CDR2 is FQGNSA in the germline V gene. V was pared by 1 base and J by 6 bases, with 3 bases of the junction left unmatched. CDR3 sequence: CASSLGLAGVEQYF. Written as DNA, the CDR3 is TGTGCCAGCAGCTTAGGGCTAGCGGGGGTCGAGCAGTACTTC. Full variable domain (remainder filled in from reference TRBV7-2 and TRBJ2-7): GAGVSQSPSNKVTEKGKDVELRCDPISGHTALYWYRQSLGQGLEFLIYFQGNSAPDKSGLPSDRFSAERTGGSVSTLTIQRTQQEDSAVYLCASSLGLAGVEQYFGPGTRLTVT.

This clone was observed once. This chain joins TRBV6-1 and TRBJ2-5, with a tentative D call TRBD2 (5 bases). Germline loops: CDR1 MNHNS, CDR2 SASEGT. The CDR3 runs to 15 residues. Trimming pared 4 bases from V and 5 bases from J, leaving 17 bases between. The CDR3 sequence is CASSADLGGGETQYF. The DNA of the CDR3 is TGTGCCAGCAGTGCAGATCTGGGTGGCGGGGAGACCCAGTACTTC.

DNA of the CDR3: TGTGCCAGCAGCCTCAACGGGGAGACCCAGTACTTC. Protein sequence: CASSLNGETQYF. The V gene is TRBV4-2, the J gene TRBJ2-5; D not certain. This CDR3 region has 12 residues. The V end was cut by 4 bases, the J end by 5 bases, with 8 bases between. The V gene's germline CDR1 is LGHNA and CDR2 YNFKEQ.

The chain links TRBV15 to TRBJ1-1; weak D call: TRBD1 (5 bases). V dropped 0 bases and J dropped 7 bases, with 12 bases sitting between them. This CDR3 comprises 14 residues. In germline, CDR1 is LNHNV, CDR2 YYDKDF (reference sequence). Written as DNA, the CDR3 is TGTGCCACCAGCAGAGAGGGAAGGGGTGTTGAAGCTTTCTTT. Amino acid sequence: CATSREGRGVEAFF.

The chain links TRBV14 to TRBJ1-6, with D possibly TRBD1 on 5 matching bases. The CDR3 runs to 15 residues. Between the trimmed V and J ends, which lost 0 bases and 4 bases, there was a span of 7 bases. Germline V gene data show CDR1 as SGHDN and CDR2 as FVKESK. The CDR3 coding sequence is TGTGCCAGCAGCCAAGATGCAGGGTATAATTCACCCCTCCACTTT. Translating it yields CASSQDAGYNSPLHF.

This sequence joins TRBV29-1 and TRBJ2-7; D may match TRBD1 or TRBD2 (5 bases each). CDR3 length: 12 amino acids. V lost 7 bases to trimming and J lost 3 bases, with 13 bases between them. From germline, CDR1 is SQVTM and CDR2 ANQGSEA. The CDR3 loop reads CSASRDHYEQYF. In DNA, the CDR3 is TGCAGCGCATCCCGGGACCACTACGAGCAGTACTTC.

The rearrangement uses TRBV27 and TRBJ1-5, with D hard to call. V shed 2 bases and J shed 6 bases, with 11 bases lying between them. CDR3 length: 14 residues. The germline gives CDR1 MNHEY, CDR2 SMNVEV (reference sequence). The CDR3 coding sequence is TGTGCCAGCAGTTTAATGTCGGGCGGTCAGCCCCAGCATTTT. It translates to CASSLMSGGQPQHF.

This chain connects TRBV6-5 to TRBJ2-5; perhaps TRBD2 as D (5 bases). Looked up from germline, CDR1 is MNHEY and CDR2 is SVGAGI. V dropped 5 bases and J dropped 5 bases, with 12 bases sitting between them. There are 13 residues in the CDR3. CDR3 nucleotides: TGTGCCAGCAGTAGCCGGGGTTGGGAGACCCAGTACTTC. Translating it yields CASSSRGWETQYF.

V and J are TRBV5-1 and TRBJ2-7, with D tentatively TRBD1 (6 bases). Germline assignment: CDR1 SGHRS and CDR2 YFSETQ. V lost 0 bases and J lost 2, with 12 bases in between. The CDR3 extends over 15 amino acids. CDR3 DNA sequence: TGCGCCAGCAGCTTGGAAGGACAGCGCACCTACGAGCAGTACTTC. This gives the protein CASSLEGQRTYEQYF.

V is TRBV29-1 and J is TRBJ2-1; unclear D gene. With 2 bases removed from V and 4 bases from J, the gap between germline ends came to 12 bases. Per the germline V gene, CDR1 is SQVTM and CDR2 is ANQGSEA. This CDR3 region has 14 residues. Here the CDR3 reads CSVESRTLYNEQFF. The CDR3 DNA reads TGCAGCGTTGAATCCAGGACCTTATACAATGAGCAGTTCTTC.

This clone was counted between two and nine times. The V gene is TRBV5-1, the J gene TRBJ2-7; no reliable D call. The V end lost 2 bases, the J end lost 0 bases, and 12 bases lay between the germline ends. Germline CDR1 and CDR2: SGHRS and YFSETQ. The CDR3 covers 15 residues. The CDR3 DNA is TGCGCCAGCAGCTTCGGTTACCCCAGCTCCTACGAGCAGTACTTC. It specifies CASSFGYPSSYEQYF. Together with reference TRBV5-1 and TRBJ2-7, the CDR3 gives the full variable domain: KAGVTQTPRYLIKTRGQQVTLSCSPISGHRSVSWYQQTPGQGLQFLFEYFSETQRNKGNFPGRFSGRQFSNSRSEMNVSTLELGDSALYLCASSFGYPSSYEQYFGPGTRLTVT.

The chain employs TRBV29-1 and TRBJ2-3, with D unresolved. The germline V gene has CDR1 SQVTM and CDR2 ANQGSEA. Deletions cut 6 bases from V and 0 bases from J, with 13 bases between. This CDR3 comprises 14 residues. The CDR3 here is CSVPPDMSTDTQYF. CDR3 DNA sequence: TGCAGCGTCCCCCCCGATATGAGCACAGATACGCAGTATTTT.

This clone has more than one count but fewer than ten. This chain links TRBV4-1 with TRBJ2-7, with 10 bases identical to TRBD1. Trimming at V came to 3 bases and at J to 3 bases, leaving 5 bases not matched to a gene. The CDR3 contains 15 residues. CDR1 and CDR2 from the germline V gene are MGHRA and YSYEKL. CDR3 sequence reads: CASSHPGQGVYEQYF. DNA for the CDR3: TGCGCCAGCAGCCATCCCGGACAGGGGGTCTACGAGCAGTACTTC.

This clone was recorded a few times. The chain uses TRBV23-1 and TRBJ1-5; possible D gene TRBD1, 5 bases. TRBV23-1 is designated an ORF whose function remains uncertain. The V gene lost 7 bases and the J gene lost 11 bases, with 12 bases spanning the gap. The length of the CDR3 is 11 residues. The CDR3 loop reads CASTRVVAQHF. The CDR3, as DNA: TGCGCCAGCACCAGGGTTGTGGCCCAGCATTTT.

This clone was observed a few times. Here the CDR3 DNA reads TGTGCCTGGCGGGACCTAGGAAAGTCACCCCTCCACTTT. Translated, it gives CAWRDLGKSPLHF. The chain carries TRBV30 and TRBJ1-6; D may be TRBD1 (5 bases). The germline CDR1 and CDR2 sequences are GTSNPN and SVGIG (reference sequence). Between the trimmed V and J ends, which lost 5 bases and 10 bases, there was a span of 15 bases. The CDR3 has 13 amino acids.

This clone has just a few counts. The chain recombines TRBV2 with TRBJ2-2, with a possible D match to TRBD2 (6 bases). This CDR3 has 15 amino acids. Trimming pared 1 base from V and 7 bases from J, leaving 13 bases between. Germline V gene lookup returns CDR1 SNHLY and CDR2 FYNNEI. CDR3 amino acids: CASSEGRGRDGELFF. CDR3 bases: TGTGCCAGCAGTGAAGGGCGGGGTAGGGACGGGGAGCTGTTTTTT.

The CDR3, as DNA: TGTGCCAGCTCACCAAATGCGGGGGGAGGCACAGATACGCAGTATTTT. It translates to CASSPNAGGGTDTQYF. The rearrangement joins TRBV18 to TRBJ2-3; 8 bases are shared with TRBD2. CDR1 is KGHSH, CDR2 LQKENI, per germline. This CDR3 has 16 amino acids. Losses at the gene ends were 2 bases for V and 1 base for J; bases not matched to a gene: 5.

This clone came up a few times. This chain links TRBV30 with TRBJ2-7; maybe TRBD2 (5 bases). This CDR3 contains 15 residues. V was trimmed by 3 bases and J by 3 bases, leaving 18 bases between them. Germline lookup yields CDR1 GTSNPN and CDR2 SVGIG (reference sequence). CDR3 in amino acids: CAWRGVRQYDYEQYF. The CDR3 coding sequence is TGTGCCTGGAGGGGAGTCCGCCAGTACGACTACGAGCAGTACTTC.

CDR3 sequence (DNA): TGTGCCAGCAGCCAAGACCGTCCAGGGCAGGGGGTTTACGAGCAGTACTTC. Translating it yields CASSQDRPGQGVYEQYF. J is TRBJ2-7 and V is TRBV4-2; 7 nucleotides agree with TRBD1. CDR3 length equals 17 residues. V was pared by 0 bases and J by 4 bases, with 12 bases of the junction left unmatched. The V gene's germline CDR1 is LGHNA and CDR2 YNFKEQ.

The V gene is TRBV15, the J gene TRBJ2-5, with D hard to call. V was pared by 3 bases and J by 1 base, with 6 bases between. Germline values: CDR1 LNHNV, CDR2 YYDKDF (reference sequence). This CDR3 contains 13 residues. CDR3 coding DNA: TGTGCCACCAGCAGGACCTTCCAAGAGACCCAGTACTTC. It yields the protein CATSRTFQETQYF.

This clone occurred once. The chain has TRBV5-1 and TRBJ2-7, with TRBD2 as a possible D gene (5 bases). V lost 0 bases and J lost 6, with 16 bases in between. The length of the CDR3 is 15 residues. Germline V gives CDR1 SGHRS, CDR2 YFSETQ. The CDR3 DNA follows: TGCGCCAGCAGCTTGGATACGGGGAATCTGCGCGAGCAGTACTTC. Translation gives CASSLDTGNLREQYF.

The rearrangement joins TRBV18 to TRBJ2-7; D might be TRBD1 (5 bases). Germline assignment: CDR1 KGHSH and CDR2 LQKENI. The V end lost 0 bases, the J end lost 2 bases, and 11 bases lay between the germline ends. The CDR3 totals 15 residues. CDR3 region: CASSPPSRAAYEQYF. For the CDR3, the DNA is TGTGCCAGCTCACCACCGTCCAGGGCGGCCTACGAGCAGTACTTC.

The chain links TRBV5-6 to TRBJ1-6, with 9 bases fitting TRBD1. CDR1 is SGHDT, CDR2 YYEEEE, per germline. Trimming at V came to 2 bases and at J to 10 bases, leaving 10 bases not matched to a gene. This CDR3 contains 16 residues. This CDR3 is CASSFVVGTGFSPLHF. CDR3 nucleotide sequence: TGTGCCAGCAGCTTTGTAGTCGGGACAGGGTTCTCACCCCTCCACTTT.

The chain has TRBV7-9 and TRBJ1-5, with D maybe TRBD1 (5 bases). V lost 4 bases, J lost 4 bases, and 17 bases lay in between. Germline V gene lookup returns CDR1 SEHNR and CDR2 FQNEAQ (reference sequence). This CDR3 spans 16 amino acids. CDR3 region: CASSSGGWGANQPQHF. The DNA of the CDR3 is TGTGCCAGCAGCTCAGGAGGGTGGGGCGCAAATCAGCCCCAGCATTTT.

The chain employs TRBV19 and TRBJ1-5, with TRBD1 matching over 8 bases. Germline V gives CDR1 LNHDA, CDR2 SQIVND (reference sequence). This CDR3 contains 16 residues. Unmatched junction bases numbered 2, after V lost 1 base and J lost 0 bases. The CDR3 nucleotides read TGTGCCAGTAGTATAGGAACAGGGGGTAGCAATCAGCCCCAGCATTTT. Amino acids: CASSIGTGGSNQPQHF.

This clone turned up a few times. DNA for the CDR3: TGTGCCACCAGCAGATTTGAGGACGGGGAGCTGTTTTTT. Amino acids: CATSRFEDGELFF. The V gene is TRBV15, the J gene TRBJ2-2; D not certain. Looked up from germline, CDR1 is LNHNV and CDR2 is YYDKDF (reference sequence). V lost 2 bases and J 7 bases, leaving 8 bases between the germline ends. The CDR3 loop spans 13 amino acids.